This T cell receptor (beta chain) stems from a study of T-cell memory formation after mild COVID-19. Study information: For the most part, TCR clusters were specific to one donor.

General study points: Those CD4+ clones that contracted were mainly in CM and EM (CD8+ ones in EMRA). Contracting clones from day 15 to 85 showed balanced CD4/CD8; later expanders favored CD4+.

To note about this clonotype: Antigen specificity is unknown.

TCRdb redid the calling of the 5' RACE reads with MiXCR, one entry per CDR3 protein. Of under 250,000 distinct CDR3 sequences detected, approximately 9% appear once; the ten largest clones hold roughly a fifth. This CDR3 contains 14 residues. CDR1 is DFQATT, CDR2 SNEGSKA, per germline (reference sequence). V shed 3 bases and J 5 bases; nucleotides not matched to a gene: 6. V gene TRBV20-1 combines with J gene TRBJ2-3; 9 positions agree with TRBD2. Sequences were obtained from PBMCs or a T cell subset sorted from them (not recorded which). This sequence was found in a man younger than 30 who had mild COVID-19 (a few samples of this study predate the infection). Cell type and time point are not known. CDR3 protein: CSARGGGAGDTQYF. In DNA form, the CDR3 reads TGCAGTGCTAGGGGCGGGGGGGCCGGAGATACGCAGTATTTT.